The sequence of this T cell receptor (beta chain) was determined in a study of shared clonotypes between healthy human individuals. At the level of the study: Samples came from two female and a few male donors aged 18 to 49. Overall study findings and caveats: The study found lower generation probabilities in non-shared clonotypes than in those shared by all four donors.

Terminally differentiated effector memory CD45RA+ cells were excluded by CCR7 positive selection of CD45RO-negative cells. Every one of the donors was a Caucasian adult that lived in Nashville, Tennessee. This table comes from immunoSEQ multiplex PCR, and its TCRdb copy is limited to in-frame clones, with some not included. This sample has some 2 million clones, with about 95% found just once. On this clone: Its antigen is not known. Other DNA sequences in this specimen translate into the identical CDR3.

The CDR3 loop spans 15 amino acids. After removal of 5 bases from V and 1 base from J, the junction contained 4 bases not matched to a gene. Germline V gene data show CDR1 as MGHRA and CDR2 as YSYEKL. Material for sequencing was naive CD8+ T cells sorted from blood. The genes are TRBV4-1 and TRBJ2-3; 9 bases are shared with TRBD2. The clonotype originates from a man aged 18 to 30 in good health. CDR3 amino acids: CASSLTSGGTDTQYF. CDR3 nucleotide sequence: TGCGCCAGCAGCTTGACTAGCGGAGGCACAGATACGCAGTATTTT.